These 13 T cell receptor beta chains originate from one sample sequenced in a study of cytomegalovirus exposure and HLA in healthy donors. The PCR employed 60 Vbeta primers together with 13 Jbeta primers. Sequencing was performed with immunoSEQ multiplex PCR; in TCRdb, only in-frame clones are kept and a portion is missing. Here the sample spans about 90,000 clones, approximately 88% being singletons. Sequencing was performed on PBMCs. These receptors originate from a man younger than 30 in good health and CMV-seronegative.

The CDR3, as DNA: TGTGCCAGCAGTTACTCTTCAGCTAGGGGAGAGACCCAGTACTTC. Translated: CASSYSSARGETQYF. The chain employs TRBV6-5 and TRBJ2-5, with D tentatively TRBD1 (5 bases). Germline assignment: CDR1 MNHEY and CDR2 SVGAGI. The CDR3 sequence is 15 residues long. V lost 0 bases, J lost 4 bases, and 12 bases lay in between.

The chain uses TRBV7-9 and TRBJ2-7, with D perhaps matching TRBD2 (6 bases). Germline lookup yields CDR1 SEHNR and CDR2 FQNEAQ (reference sequence). V lost 2 bases and J 6 bases, leaving 8 bases between the germline ends. This CDR3 contains 12 residues. CDR3 sequence: CASSLTGGEQYF. The CDR3 nucleotides are TGTGCCAGCAGCTTAACCGGGGGCGAGCAGTACTTC.

The chain carries TRBV2 and TRBJ1-2, with D unclear. CDR1 SNHLY and CDR2 FYNNEI come from the germline V gene. Between the trimmed V and J ends, which lost 0 bases and 4 bases, there was a span of 12 bases. The CDR3 contains 15 residues. CDR3 residues: CASSEARAPLYGYTF. The DNA for the CDR3 is TGTGCCAGCAGTGAAGCGAGGGCCCCGCTCTATGGCTACACCTTC.

The V gene is TRBV5-1, the J gene TRBJ2-1; 12 positions match TRBD2. CDR1 SGHRS and CDR2 YFSETQ come from the germline V gene. The CDR3 is 16 amino acids. With 4 bases clipped from V and 5 bases from J, the junction kept 7 bases outside the gene matches. CDR3 in amino acids: CASSPARLAGDNEQFF. CDR3 in DNA: TGCGCCAGCAGCCCCGCCCGACTAGCGGGGGACAATGAGCAGTTCTTC.

This chain connects TRBV10-2 to TRBJ1-1, with TRBD1 matching 9 bases. The V gene end was trimmed by 0 bases and the J gene end by 3 bases; junction bases not matched to a gene: 2. CDR1 and CDR2 (germline): WSHSY, SAAADI. The CDR3 sequence is 15 residues long. The DNA of the CDR3 is TGCGCCAGCAGTGAGTCGGGACAGGGCTACACTGAAGCTTTCTTT. It yields the protein CASSESGQGYTEAFF.

This rearrangement joins TRBV28 to TRBJ1-3; TRBD1 matches at 7 bases. This CDR3 contains 15 residues. J gave up 0 bases and V 7 bases, and 6 bases lay outside the gene matches. Germline CDR1 and CDR2: MDHEN and SYDVKM. The CDR3 loop reads CASTGTVPSGNTIYF. For the CDR3, the DNA is TGTGCCAGCACCGGGACAGTCCCCTCTGGAAACACCATATATTTT.

The chain employs TRBV30 and TRBJ2-1; 9 bases match TRBD2. Germline V gene data show CDR1 as GTSNPN and CDR2 as SVGIG (reference sequence). Trimming removed 2 bases from V and 8 bases from J; junction bases left unmatched: 10. This CDR3 region has 15 residues. The CDR3 sequence is CAWSRIGGRGDEQFF. CDR3 coding DNA: TGTGCCTGGAGTAGGATTGGCGGGAGGGGCGATGAGCAGTTCTTC.

The chain couples TRBV10-3 to TRBJ1-3; no definite D call. Trimming left V 3 bases short and J 9 bases short, with 12 bases between. Germline V gene data show CDR1 as ENHRY and CDR2 as SYGVKD. The CDR3 runs to 13 residues. CDR3 amino acids: CAISDTLAVTIYF. Here the CDR3 DNA reads TGTGCCATCAGTGATACCCTGGCGGTCACCATATATTTT.

The rearrangement joins TRBV4-1 to TRBJ2-7; weak D call: TRBD2 (6 bases). V gave up 1 base and J gave up 2 bases, with 12 bases separating them. CDR3 length: 15 residues. Germline lookup yields CDR1 MGHRA and CDR2 YSYEKL. The CDR3 loop reads CASSQAPSGPYEQYF. CDR3 coding DNA: TGCGCCAGCAGCCAAGCTCCCAGCGGGCCCTACGAGCAGTACTTC.

The CDR3 here is CASSDGGGYTF. The CDR3 nucleotides read TGCGCCAGCAGTGACGGAGGAGGCTACACCTTC. The V gene is TRBV10-2, the J gene TRBJ1-2, with unresolved D. CDR3 length: 11 amino acids. In germline, CDR1 is WSHSY, CDR2 SAAADI. The germline V and J ends were trimmed by 3 bases and 8 bases, with 7 bases remaining between them.

V and J are TRBV11-2 and TRBJ2-7; TRBD2 agrees at 13 bases. The CDR3 spans 16 residues. V was pared by 3 bases and J by 0 bases, with 2 bases of the junction left unmatched. Germline V gene sequence: CDR1 SGHAT, CDR2 FQNNGV. CDR3 region: CASSLGLAGSSYEQYF. The CDR3 DNA reads as TGTGCCAGCAGCTTGGGACTAGCGGGGAGCTCCTACGAGCAGTACTTC.

As DNA, the CDR3 is TGCAGCGTTGATGGAGGAGGGAACTATGGCTACACCTTC. Amino acid sequence: CSVDGGGNYGYTF. The chain carries TRBV29-1 and TRBJ1-2; no firm D call. Between the trimmed V and J ends, which lost 3 bases and 2 bases, there was a span of 10 bases. Germline CDR1 is SQVTM and CDR2 is ANQGSEA. CDR3 length: 13 residues.

The genes are TRBV4-1 and TRBJ1-2; maybe TRBD1 (5 bases). Trimming removed 0 bases at V and 2 bases at J, with 16 bases between. This CDR3 has 17 amino acids. In germline, CDR1 is MGHRA, CDR2 YSYEKL. The DNA of the CDR3 is TGCGCCAGCAGCCAAGATAGGGCCATCGGGGGGAACTATGGCTACACCTTC. Amino acid sequence: CASSQDRAIGGNYGYTF.